This T cell receptor (beta chain) originates from a study of blood T cell repertoires in COVID-19. Study-wide context: Whether acute or convalescent, the COVID-19 samples came from the United States, Italy and Spain. Sample material is recorded as cDNA or gDNA derived from T cells, B-cell-depleted T cells, or PBMCs.

The CDR3 contains 16 residues. The germline V and J ends were trimmed by 5 bases and 1 base, with 14 bases remaining between them. CDR1 is SEHNR and CDR2 is FQNEAQ in the germline V gene (reference sequence). TCRdb keeps only in-frame clones here, not all; method: immunoSEQ multiplex PCR. The sample consists of about 180,000 clones, around 87% of them appearing once. The chain combines TRBV7-9 with TRBJ2-2, with unresolved D. The TCR was taken from a young woman with active or convalescent COVID-19. The sequencing input was peripheral blood. CDR3 in DNA: TGTGCCAGCAGCCCCCAGCCAGGTCTGAACACCGGGGAGCTGTTTTTT. Translating it yields CASSPQPGLNTGELFF.